This T cell receptor (beta chain) was retrieved from a study of regulatory T cells in long-lasting Graves disease. In the study overall: A definition of persistent Graves' disease required over 5 years of antithyroid drugs plus positive TSH receptor antibodies.

The germline V gene has CDR1 SGHTA and CDR2 FQGNSA. The CDR3 spans 14 residues. V dropped 4 bases and J dropped 2; count of bases not matched to a gene: 3. General study findings and limits: Investigators studied peripheral blood only, not thyroid tissue.

Time point specified: persistent/refractory GD, antithyroid drugs over 5 years with positive TRAb. The TCR library used RNA extracted from PBMCs. Arm-PCR of CDR3 regions with iRepertoire HTBI primers generated TCR beta libraries. Original data processing: The identification of 60 or so TRBV and some 15 TRBJ segments was made across samples. TCRdb called the multiplex PCR reads again in MiXCR, with one record for every CDR3 protein. The V and J calls here are based on TCRdb, not the publication. The sample includes roughly 450,000 distinct CDR3 sequences, 22% seen only once; the top ten take roughly 13%. In its sample, this clonotype was seen many times. The antigen is undetermined.

This chain connects TRBV7-2 to TRBJ2-5, with 8 bases lining up with TRBD2. The source is a female donor with Graves disease. Sequenced here: peripheral blood mononuclear cells (PBMCs), sampled when the disease was refractory, from a patient treated with antithyroid drugs. The CDR3 region is CASSYTSGQETQYF. The CDR3 nucleotides are TGTGCCAGCAGCTATACTAGCGGACAAGAGACCCAGTACTTC.